Sequencing of this T cell receptor (beta chain) was carried out in a study of T cell repertoires in cytomegalovirus infection. Turning to the study itself: HLA-B-restricted CMV epitopes that are well studied, plus recently identified HLA-C-restricted ones, were used by the study. Matching HLA type, along with CMV infection, was indicated by public TCR beta signatures. Study observations and caveats: HLA-C-restricted CMV clonotypes gave the most frequent clonotype in two of eight donors. Summed frequency of shared TCR beta families picked out CMV carriers who also had the relevant HLA.

Turning to this clonotype: Its antigen is unidentified.

TCRdb called the reads again in MiXCR, with one record for every CDR3 protein. Of 250,000 to 400,000 distinct CDR3 sequences in the sample, roughly 25% were seen once. Per the germline V gene, CDR1 is SEHNR and CDR2 is FQNEAQ (reference sequence). V was clipped by 5 bases and J by 2 bases, with 15 bases between them. This CDR3 contains 15 residues. V is TRBV7-9 and J is TRBJ2-5; no reliable D call. The source of this sequence is a human donor in good health (CMV status not recorded). Some clones in this sample may be carry-over from other donors' samples. This sample comprised cultured PBMCs, obtained from culture after CMV antigen stimulation. DNA for the CDR3: TGTGCCAGCAGCCCCAGGAATAATCGGCAAGAGACCCAGTACTTC. This codes for CASSPRNNRQETQYF.